This T cell receptor (beta chain) was obtained from a study of PD-L1 blockade in urothelial cancer. Whole-study context: At 6 weeks and at 3 weeks (second dose) after treatment start, blood was analyzed. T cells were recovered from blood samples at a median of around 140,000.

The data were produced by immunoSEQ multiplex PCR, yet TCRdb's version contains in-frame clones alone and is incomplete. The sample has 90,000 or so clones, around 92% seen once; the top ten hold 0.97%. Time point indicated: pretreatment peripheral blood. For each patient, 1 to 8 samples were obtained, pretreatment and on-treatment. The CDR3 runs to 16 residues. Germline values: CDR1 MDHEN, CDR2 SYDVKM. V was trimmed by 3 bases and J by 4 bases, leaving 15 bases between them. The clonotype was recovered from a woman older than 75 with urothelial cancer. The chain is built from TRBV28 and TRBJ2-2; TRBD1 is a possible D gene (5 bases). This specimen was PBMCs, taken around atezolizumab (anti-PD-L1) treatment. Here the CDR3 DNA reads TGTGCCAGCAGTTTCATGGCAGGGATGGGCACCGGGGAGCTGTTTTTT. Translated, it gives CASSFMAGMGTGELFF.